This record concerns one TCR beta chain sequence. One junction end does not reproduce the germline sequence, and a read error may be involved. The CDR3 contains 13 residues. Germline CDR1 reads MGHRA; CDR2 reads YSYEKL. In the original processing: Nucleated cell number was recorded as an estimate derived from reference gene primer amplification. The method was immunoSEQ multiplex PCR; TCRdb's version includes in-frame clones alone and lacks a portion of them. D and trimming come from the DNA, and the V and J calls and clone size come from that table. Here the sample spans around 120,000 clones, around 86% being singletons. These data belong to a study of blood T cell repertoires in COVID-19. Across the whole study: Sites in the United States, Italy and Spain provided acute and convalescent COVID-19 samples. Sample material is recorded as cDNA or gDNA derived from T cells, B-cell-depleted T cells, or PBMCs.

This chain connects TRBV4-1 to TRBJ1-1, with D perhaps TRBD1 (5 bases). The TCR comes from a man older than 75 with acute or convalescent COVID-19. The source material was peripheral blood. The CDR3 is CASSQDLRWGHHF. CDR3 nucleotide sequence: TGCGCCAGCAGCCAAGATCTCCGCTGGGGCCACCACTTT.